The 12 T cell receptor beta chains below come from one sample, sequenced in a study of T cell changes during pregnancy in multiple sclerosis. The repertoire was sequenced with immunoSEQ multiplex PCR; TCRdb's copy has only in-frame clones and lacks some. The table lists tens of thousands of clones, 93% of them singletons. Sequencing was performed on CD4+ T cells from peripheral blood mononuclear cells, taken in the third trimester of pregnancy. These receptors originate from a female donor with multiple sclerosis, enrolled in a pregnancy study.

This clone has just one count. This chain links TRBV27 with TRBJ2-1; 10 positions agree with TRBD1. In germline, CDR1 is MNHEY, CDR2 SMNVEV (reference sequence). Unmatched junction bases numbered 9, after V lost 6 bases and J lost 7 bases. The CDR3 runs 15 residues. The CDR3 region has the DNA TGTGCCAGCAGCCCACCGGGACAGGGGCTTAATGAGCAGTTCTTC. This codes for CASSPPGQGLNEQFF.

The V call is TRBV7-2, the J call TRBJ2-7; 9 bases map to TRBD1. The J segment lost 6 bases and the V segment lost 5 bases, leaving 5 bases of the junction unmatched. Germline V gives CDR1 SGHTA, CDR2 FQGNSA. The CDR3 contains 13 residues. CDR3 loop: CASSRDRVSEQYF. In nucleotides, the CDR3 is TGTGCCAGCAGCCGGGACAGGGTGTCCGAGCAGTACTTC.

This clone was seen a single time. V and J are TRBV6-1 and TRBJ1-2; D perhaps matches TRBD1 (6 bases). The germline V gene encodes CDR1 MNHNS and CDR2 SASEGT. V gave up 6 bases and J gave up 7 bases, with 15 bases separating them. CDR3 length: 13 amino acids. In DNA form, the CDR3 reads TGTGCCAGCAGCAACAACAGGGTCGGTGGCTACACCTTC. It specifies CASSNNRVGGYTF.

The chain joins TRBV10-2 to TRBJ2-7; 7 bases map to TRBD2. The germline V gene encodes CDR1 WSHSY and CDR2 SAAADI. The CDR3 is made up of 17 amino acids. The V gene end was trimmed by 3 bases and the J gene end by 0 bases; junction bases not matched to a gene: 11. The CDR3 reads CASSEKGRAGSSYEQYF. The CDR3 DNA sequence: TGCGCCAGCAGTGAAAAGGGTCGAGCGGGGAGCTCCTACGAGCAGTACTTC.

This clone came up once. This chain joins TRBV20-1 and TRBJ2-1, with 9 nucleotides matching TRBD1. The CDR3 is 11 amino acids. Germline V gene lookup returns CDR1 DFQATT and CDR2 SNEGSKA (reference sequence). Written as DNA, the CDR3 is TGCAGGGGACAGGGCGGCAATGAGCAGTTCTTC. It is translated as CRGQGGNEQFF.

The gene calls are TRBV6-5 and TRBJ1-2; D gene uncertain. CDR3 length: 12 residues. V lost 4 bases and J lost 4, with 7 bases in between. Per the germline V gene, CDR1 is MNHEY and CDR2 is SVGAGI. The CDR3 DNA sequence: TGTGCCAGCAGTTTATCGGGCTATGGCTACACCTTC. It encodes CASSLSGYGYTF.

The J gene is TRBJ2-3, the V gene TRBV5-4, with unresolved D. CDR3 length: 14 residues. V lost 0 bases to trimming and J lost 2 bases, with 7 bases between them. The germline V gene encodes CDR1 SGHNT and CDR2 YYREEE (reference sequence). The CDR3 nucleotides read TGTGCCAGCAGCTTGGCGGCGGACACAGATACGCAGTATTTT. Translated, it gives CASSLAADTDTQYF.

The gene calls are TRBV6-5 and TRBJ1-5, with D possibly matching TRBD1 (5 bases). Germline V gene data show CDR1 as MNHEY and CDR2 as SVGAGI. Trimming stripped 7 bases from V and 6 bases from J, with 13 bases between. The CDR3 runs 13 residues. The CDR3: CASNSRVGQPQHF. Written as DNA, the CDR3 is TGTGCCAGCAATTCCAGGGTCGGTCAGCCCCAGCATTTT.

The chain recombines TRBV19 with TRBJ2-1; TRBD2 aligns across 14 bases. V lost 6 bases to trimming and J lost 10 bases; unmatched junction nucleotides: 8. The germline V gene has CDR1 LNHDA and CDR2 SQIVND (reference sequence). The CDR3 runs 15 residues. The CDR3, as DNA: TGTGCCAGTAGCCCGGGACTAGCGGGAGCACGGGAGCAGTTCTTC. Amino acid sequence: CASSPGLAGAREQFF.

The chain has TRBV25-1 and TRBJ1-2; possible D gene TRBD1, 6 bases. V was clipped by 2 bases and J by 5 bases, with 9 bases between them. Germline CDR1 is MGHDK and CDR2 is SYGVNS. The CDR3 consists of 13 residues. This CDR3 reads CASSEGGRYGYTF. The CDR3 coding sequence is TGTGCCAGCAGTGAAGGGGGCAGGTATGGCTACACCTTC.

CDR3 nucleotides: TGTGCCAGTAGCCACGACTCATCGAACACTGAAGCTTTCTTT. Protein product: CASSHDSSNTEAFF. This rearrangement joins TRBV19 to TRBJ1-1; no clear D. Trimming removed 6 bases at V and 1 base at J, with 12 bases between. Germline assignment: CDR1 LNHDA and CDR2 SQIVND (reference sequence). The CDR3 runs 14 residues.

The chain uses TRBV28 and TRBJ2-5; D is unclear. The CDR3 loop spans 10 amino acids. Germline V gives CDR1 MDHEN, CDR2 SYDVKM. The V gene lost 4 bases and the J gene lost 5 bases, with 2 bases spanning the gap. CDR3 residues: CASSSETQYF. The CDR3 nucleotides are TGTGCCAGCAGTTCGGAGACCCAGTACTTC.